These 3 T cell receptor beta chains share one sample of origin, sequenced in a study of shared clonotypes between healthy human individuals. The data were produced by immunoSEQ multiplex PCR, yet TCRdb's version contains in-frame clones alone and is incomplete. The sample shows more than 80,000 clones, 67% of them seen only once. Source material: memory CD8+ T cells sorted from blood. Subset: CD45RO+ cells pooled with CCR7-negative TemRA cells. The receptors derive from a man aged 25 to 40 in good health.

This clone was counted only a few times. The chain combines TRBV7-8 with TRBJ1-5, with 10 nucleotides matching TRBD1. V was pared by 4 bases and J by 7 bases, with 10 bases of the junction left unmatched. The length of the CDR3 is 16 residues. Germline values: CDR1 SGHVS, CDR2 FQNEAQ. The CDR3 DNA is TGTGCCAGCAGCTCCTCCGGGACAGGGGTCAGGCAGCCCCAGCATTTT. Protein: CASSSSGTGVRQPQHF.

This clone has a single count. This chain joins TRBV5-1 and TRBJ1-3, with 7 positions matching TRBD1. The CDR3 has 16 residues. With 4 bases clipped from V and 0 bases from J, the junction kept 7 bases outside the gene matches. The V gene's germline CDR1 is SGHRS and CDR2 YFSETQ. The CDR3 loop is CASSVGDRVSGNTIYF. DNA of the CDR3: TGCGCCAGCAGCGTAGGGGACAGAGTCTCTGGAAACACCATATATTTT.

The rearrangement links TRBV21-1 to TRBJ2-2; whether TRBD2, the table's D call, matches the DNA was not checked. TRBV21-1 is a known pseudogene. The length of the CDR3 is 18 residues. CDR3 sequence reads: CASSKDALAGGGTGELFF. The CDR3 bases are TGTGCCAGCAGCAAAGACGCACTAGCGGGAGGAGGGACCGGGGAGCTGTTTTTT.